Each of the 29 T cell receptor beta chains below was sequenced from the same sample in a study of Ad26.COV2.S vaccination and SARS-CoV-2 variants. Data came from immunoSEQ multiplex PCR; TCRdb stores just in-frame clones and leaves some out. This sample has roughly 400,000 clones; around 93% occur once, and the top ten carry around 1.7%. As to treatment: about 20 received Ad26.COV2.S at low or high dose, single or two shots; roughly 5 received placebo; per-sample allocation not given. Day 63 after the first vaccine or placebo injection was the time point for sampling. Material: peripheral blood, obtained in a trial of Ad26.COV2.S vaccine versus placebo. These receptors originate from a person aged 18 to 59 who received the Ad26.COV2.S COVID-19 vaccine or a placebo.

This chain joins TRBV5-5 and TRBJ2-1, with 9 bases aligning to TRBD2. Per germline, CDR1 SGHKS and CDR2 YYEKEE (reference sequence). The CDR3 runs 17 residues. V lost 2 bases and J lost 4; bases outside the gene matches: 10. The CDR3 nucleotides read TGTGCCAGCAGCTTAATGGCGGGGGGGACAATTTACAATGAGCAGTTCTTC. It is translated as CASSLMAGGTIYNEQFF.

With respect to this clone: It is unclear where the CDR3 begins or ends on the DNA, so no DNA is shown, and the CDR3 is as TCRdb lists it. The chain links TRBV5-6 to TRBJ2-4; TRBD1, the table's D call, was not compared with the DNA. Inclusive of both ends, the CDR3 amounts to 18 amino acids. Germline V gene data show CDR1 as SGHDT and CDR2 as YYEEEE. The CDR3 loop reads CASNHFGPGSGAKNIQYF.

The chain joins TRBV19 to TRBJ1-2; maybe TRBD1 (6 bases). The V end was cut by 3 bases, the J end by 12 bases, with 14 bases between. CDR3 length: 12 amino acids. The germline V gene has CDR1 LNHDA and CDR2 SQIVND (reference sequence). CDR3 in amino acids: CASSIPQGANTF. CDR3 bases: TGTGCCAGTAGTATCCCACAGGGCGCCAACACCTTC.

This clone appeared once. This chain connects TRBV29-1 to TRBJ2-5; perhaps TRBD2 as D (5 bases). The germline V and J ends were trimmed by 5 bases and 5 bases, with 6 bases remaining between them. The CDR3 extends over 10 amino acids. CDR1 and CDR2 (germline): SQVTM, ANQGSEA. The CDR3 region has the DNA TGCAGCGTTCGCGGGGAGACCCAGTACTTC. Amino acids: CSVRGETQYF.

This rearrangement joins TRBV7-9 to TRBJ2-3; 7 nucleotides match TRBD2. V trimming: 3 bases; J trimming: 5 bases; junction bases outside the gene matches: 11. The CDR3 extends over 16 amino acids. Germline values: CDR1 SEHNR, CDR2 FQNEAQ (reference sequence). The CDR3 bases are TGTGCCAGCAGCTTCATTCGGGGGGAGGGAGTAGATACGCAGTATTTT. It specifies CASSFIRGEGVDTQYF.

The chain is built from TRBV19 and TRBJ2-5; tentatively, D is TRBD2 (5 bases). V lost 2 bases and J lost 5, with 12 bases in between. Germline-derived CDR1 and CDR2 are LNHDA and SQIVND (reference sequence). The CDR3 sequence is 14 residues long. The CDR3, as DNA: TGTGCCAGTAGTATACTCGGGGTAATCGAGACCCAGTACTTC. Protein sequence: CASSILGVIETQYF.

This chain uses TRBV6-5 with TRBJ1-2; maybe TRBD1 (6 bases). The CDR3 spans 16 residues. V dropped 1 base and J dropped 8 bases, with 20 bases sitting between them. Germline CDR1 MNHEY, CDR2 SVGAGI. This chain's CDR3 is CASSYWEDSLLGGYTF. In DNA, the CDR3 is TGTGCCAGCAGTTACTGGGAGGACAGCCTGTTAGGGGGCTACACCTTC.

This sequence joins TRBV5-4 and TRBJ1-1, with 7 bases lining up with TRBD1. Germline CDR1 SGHNT, CDR2 YYREEE (reference sequence). The V and J ends lost 1 base and 4 bases, in that order; junction bases with no gene match: 13. The CDR3 is 17 residues long. Here the CDR3 DNA reads TGTGCCAGCAGCTTGAATTTACTTAGGGGGCTCTTCACTGAAGCTTTCTTT. This sequence encodes CASSLNLLRGLFTEAFF.

The V and J genes are TRBV6-5 and TRBJ2-2; TRBD2 aligns across 7 bases. Looked up from germline, CDR1 is MNHEY and CDR2 is SVGAGI. V gave up 1 base and J gave up 5 bases; unmatched junction bases: 7. The CDR3 runs to 16 residues. This CDR3 is CASSYFGRGGTGELFF. The CDR3 bases are TGTGCCAGCAGTTACTTCGGTCGGGGAGGGACCGGGGAGCTGTTTTTT.

The rearrangement uses TRBV27 and TRBJ2-3; TRBD2 might be the D (6 bases). The CDR3 has 13 amino acids. Trimming took off 8 bases at V and 7 bases at J, with 16 bases between the two ends. Germline V gene lookup returns CDR1 MNHEY and CDR2 SMNVEV (reference sequence). CDR3 sequence: CASGNPGDYTQYF. The CDR3 DNA follows: TGTGCCAGCGGAAATCCGGGGGATTATACGCAGTATTTT.

The V and J genes are TRBV11-2 and TRBJ2-7; a weak D match, TRBD1 (6 bases). Trimming shortened V by 0 bases and J by 4 bases, and 10 bases separated the two germline ends. Per germline, CDR1 SGHAT and CDR2 FQNNGV. This CDR3 is built from 14 residues. The CDR3 sequence is CASSLDGTKYEQYF. The CDR3 nucleotides read TGTGCCAGCAGCTTAGACGGGACAAAGTACGAGCAGTACTTC.

The V call is TRBV29-1, the J call TRBJ1-2, with 10 bases fitting TRBD1. Trimming cost V 1 base and J 5 bases; bases outside gene matches: 4. This CDR3 has 14 residues. CDR1 is SQVTM and CDR2 is ANQGSEA in the germline V gene. The chain's CDR3 is CSVEGDRGQYGYTF. DNA of the CDR3: TGCAGCGTTGAAGGGGACAGGGGACAGTATGGCTACACCTTC.

The V call is TRBV10-2, the J call TRBJ2-2, with 7 bases matching TRBD1. V lost 5 bases, J lost 0 bases, and 6 bases stayed unmatched. Per the germline V gene, CDR1 is WSHSY and CDR2 is SAAADI. The CDR3 length is 16 residues. The CDR3 nucleotides are TGCGCCAGCAGTCCCTCTGGGACAGCGAACACCGGGGAGCTGTTTTTT. It translates to CASSPSGTANTGELFF.

This clone was counted a few times. CDR3 sequence: CASRLGEGTEAFF. CDR3 DNA sequence: TGCGCCAGCAGGCTAGGTGAGGGGACTGAAGCTTTCTTT. The chain combines TRBV5-1 with TRBJ1-1; D possibly corresponds to TRBD1 (5 bases). V lost 5 bases and J lost 5, with 13 bases in between. Germline loops: CDR1 SGHRS, CDR2 YFSETQ. The CDR3 runs 13 residues.

This sequence joins TRBV5-1 and TRBJ2-3; D uncertain. The V end lost 2 bases, the J end lost 4 bases, and 5 bases lay between the germline ends. The CDR3 runs to 12 residues. Germline V CDR1 and CDR2: SGHRS, YFSETQ. In nucleotides, the CDR3 is TGCGCCAGCAGCTTTTTATCAGATACGCAGTATTTT. It yields the protein CASSFLSDTQYF.

This rearrangement joins TRBV5-1 to TRBJ2-5; 11 positions match TRBD1. V dropped 5 bases and J dropped 4; count of bases not matched to a gene: 7. Germline V gives CDR1 SGHRS, CDR2 YFSETQ. This CDR3 has 15 amino acids. CDR3 region: CASRGQGAGLETQYF. Here the CDR3 DNA reads TGCGCCAGCAGAGGACAGGGGGCAGGATTAGAGACCCAGTACTTC. Full variable domain (remainder filled in from reference TRBV5-1 and TRBJ2-5): KAGVTQTPRYLIKTRGQQVTLSCSPISGHRSVSWYQQTPGQGLQFLFEYFSETQRNKGNFPGRFSGRQFSNSRSEMNVSTLELGDSALYLCASRGQGAGLETQYFGPGTRLLVL.

There are a few counts of this clone. The gene calls are TRBV18 and TRBJ2-2; D uncertain. Germline V gene sequence: CDR1 KGHSH, CDR2 LQKENI. V lost 2 bases, J lost 9 bases, and 7 bases lay in between. CDR3 length: 12 amino acids. The CDR3: CASSPRVRELFF. The CDR3 DNA reads TGTGCCAGCTCACCAAGAGTCAGGGAGCTGTTTTTT.

This clone has only one observation. This sequence joins TRBV4-3 and TRBJ2-3; the D is unclear. Trimming stripped 4 bases from V and 5 bases from J, with 7 bases between. The CDR3 extends over 12 amino acids. CDR1 LGHNA and CDR2 YSLEER come from the germline V gene. In DNA, the CDR3 is TGCGCCAGCAGCCTCGGCCAAGATACGCAGTATTTT. It specifies CASSLGQDTQYF.

The chain carries TRBV4-3 and TRBJ1-2, with 8 bases lining up with TRBD1. CDR1 is LGHNA and CDR2 is YSLEER in the germline V gene. The V gene end was trimmed by 4 bases and the J gene end by 3 bases; junction bases not matched to a gene: 22. This CDR3 is 20 amino acids long. The CDR3 reads CASSREVMRQGHRDYYGYTF. DNA of the CDR3: TGCGCCAGCAGCCGGGAAGTCATGAGACAGGGGCATCGGGATTACTATGGCTACACCTTC.

This clone occurred once. The genes are TRBV25-1 and TRBJ2-7; the D is unclear. The ends were cut back, 3 bases at V and 2 bases at J, with 8 bases in the middle. Germline V gene data show CDR1 as MGHDK and CDR2 as SYGVNS. The CDR3 extends over 13 amino acids. In nucleotides, the CDR3 is TGTGCCAGCAGTGACGACTGGACCTACGAGCAGTACTTC. It yields the protein CASSDDWTYEQYF.

The rearrangement uses TRBV25-1 and TRBJ2-5; D not certain. Germline values: CDR1 MGHDK, CDR2 SYGVNS. The V end was cut by 10 bases, the J end by 3 bases, with 9 bases between. This CDR3 comprises 11 residues. Here the CDR3 reads CAIANEETQYF. The CDR3 DNA sequence: TGTGCCATCGCAAACGAAGAGACCCAGTACTTC.

This chain connects TRBV15 to TRBJ1-1; D ambiguous. Germline lookup yields CDR1 LNHNV and CDR2 YYDKDF (reference sequence). The CDR3 runs 15 residues. The V end was cut by 5 bases, the J end by 4 bases, with 17 bases between. CDR3 nucleotide sequence: TGTGCCACCAGCGGGTCGCGGATTAGAACCACTGAAGCTTTCTTT. This translates into CATSGSRIRTTEAFF.

The V gene is TRBV28, the J gene TRBJ2-3; perhaps D is TRBD1 or TRBD2 (6 bases each). The length of the CDR3 is 15 residues. Germline CDR1 reads MDHEN; CDR2 reads SYDVKM. With 5 bases removed from V and 1 base from J, the gap between germline ends came to 13 bases. The CDR3 loop reads CASSPQGGGTDTQYF. CDR3 DNA: TGTGCCAGCAGTCCACAGGGCGGGGGCACAGATACGCAGTATTTT.

The rearrangement links TRBV5-1 to TRBJ2-3, with 12 bases identical to TRBD2. This CDR3 has 17 residues. Trimming at V came to 1 base and at J to 6 bases, leaving 9 bases not matched to a gene. Per the germline V gene, CDR1 is SGHRS and CDR2 is YFSETQ. The chain's CDR3 is CASSLMSSGGAADTQYF. The CDR3 bases are TGCGCCAGCAGCTTGATGTCTAGCGGGGGGGCAGCGGATACGCAGTATTTT.

The CDR3 region has the DNA TGTGCCAGCAGCTCCCGACAGGGTGGGGCCTACGAGCAGTACTTC. Its protein is CASSSRQGGAYEQYF. The gene calls are TRBV7-2 and TRBJ2-7; 7 nucleotides line up with TRBD1. Germline V gene sequence: CDR1 SGHTA, CDR2 FQGNSA. The CDR3 covers 15 residues. V shed 4 bases, J shed 2 bases, and the junction held 8 bases outside the gene matches.

The chain links TRBV12-5 to TRBJ2-1; tentatively, D is TRBD1 (5 bases). The CDR3 covers 14 residues. Germline V gene data show CDR1 as LGHNT and CDR2 as FRNRAP. The V end lost 3 bases, the J end lost 4 bases, and 10 bases lay between the germline ends. The CDR3 reads CASGLGNRYNEQFF. CDR3 DNA sequence: TGTGCTAGTGGTTTAGGAAACAGGTACAATGAGCAGTTCTTC.

The chain recombines TRBV30 with TRBJ2-1; 7 bases align to TRBD1. The CDR3 runs 14 residues. Germline lookup yields CDR1 GTSNPN and CDR2 SVGIG (reference sequence). Trimming took 0 bases from V and 8 from J; bases not matched to a gene: 7. For the CDR3, the DNA is TGTGCCTGGAGTGTACTAACCCAGGGGGATGAGCAGTTCTTC. The encoded protein is CAWSVLTQGDEQFF.

The chain combines TRBV7-2 with TRBJ2-1; TRBD2 matches 10 bases. Germline V gives CDR1 SGHTA, CDR2 FQGNSA. V shed 2 bases and J 3 bases; nucleotides not matched to a gene: 7. The CDR3 extends over 17 amino acids. CDR3 DNA: TGTGCCAGCAGCTTACGTACTAGCGGGGTGCTCTACAATGAGCAGTTCTTC. Amino acids: CASSLRTSGVLYNEQFF.

This sequence joins TRBV28 and TRBJ1-4; D unresolved. The CDR3 loop spans 14 amino acids. With 3 bases removed from V and 4 bases from J, the gap between germline ends came to 9 bases. Germline V gives CDR1 MDHEN, CDR2 SYDVKM. The CDR3: CASSLGVVNEKLFF. CDR3 in DNA: TGTGCCAGCAGTTTGGGTGTCGTTAATGAAAAACTGTTTTTT.